What follows are 24 T cell receptor beta chains derived from one specimen sequenced in a study of shared clonotypes between healthy human individuals. TCRdb keeps only in-frame clones here, not all; method: immunoSEQ multiplex PCR. The profile shows around 1.6 million clones, 95% to 99% of them singletons. Source material: naive CD4+ T cells sorted from blood. Subset described: CD45RA+ positively selected. Receptor source: a man younger than 40 in good health.

Concerning this clone itself: Other nucleotide sequences from this sample produce the same CDR3. The chain uses TRBV4-3 and TRBJ2-1; no reliable D call. Germline V lookup: CDR1 LGHNA, CDR2 YSLEER. This CDR3 has 14 residues. Trimming removed 1 base at V and 0 bases at J, with 4 bases between. The CDR3 sequence: CASSQGSSYNEQFF. DNA for the CDR3: TGCGCCAGCAGCCAAGGGAGCTCCTACAATGAGCAGTTCTTC.

As to this clone: This sample includes further DNA sequences coding for the same CDR3. This chain joins TRBV7-9 and TRBJ2-7, with 7 nucleotides matching TRBD1. Losses at the gene ends were 6 bases for V and 0 bases for J; bases not matched to a gene: 11. There are 16 residues in the CDR3. Germline V CDR1 and CDR2: SEHNR, FQNEAQ (reference sequence). CDR3 DNA sequence: TGTGCCAGCAGGAGGGCAGGGGGTGGGTTCTCCTACGAGCAGTACTTC. This translates into CASRRAGGGFSYEQYF.

The chain recombines TRBV19 with TRBJ2-1, with TRBD2 matching over 8 bases. The CDR3 is made up of 15 amino acids. Looked up from germline, CDR1 is LNHDA and CDR2 is SQIVND (reference sequence). The trim removed 3 bases at V and 8 bases at J, leaving 9 bases unmatched. As DNA, the CDR3 is TGTGCCAGTAGTATTACCGGGACTAGGAGCGATGAGCAGTTCTTC. Its protein is CASSITGTRSDEQFF.

The sample holds one count of this clone. This chain uses TRBV7-9 with TRBJ1-4; D is ambiguous. The V end was cut by 5 bases, the J end by 7 bases, with 17 bases between. Germline assignment: CDR1 SEHNR and CDR2 FQNEAQ (reference sequence). The CDR3 has 15 residues. CDR3 nucleotides: TGTGCCAGCAGCGTCGACGGTTCGGGAGGTGAAAAACTGTTTTTT. Residues: CASSVDGSGGEKLFF.

The chain combines TRBV6-5 with TRBJ1-2; 9 positions agree with TRBD1. With 7 bases clipped from V and 4 bases from J, the junction kept 7 bases outside the gene matches. The CDR3 totals 14 residues. Germline loops: CDR1 MNHEY, CDR2 SVGAGI. The CDR3 loop is CASTVRQGGYGYTF. As DNA, the CDR3 is TGTGCCAGCACAGTAAGACAGGGGGGCTATGGCTACACCTTC.

The chain uses TRBV18 and TRBJ2-2, with a tentative D call TRBD2 (5 bases). This CDR3 has 15 amino acids. CDR1 KGHSH and CDR2 LQKENI come from the germline V gene. Between the trimmed V and J ends, which lost 6 bases and 5 bases, there was a span of 16 bases. Written as DNA, the CDR3 is TGTGCCAGCTCCAATCCGCAGCCGGGGACCGGGGAGCTGTTTTTT. Amino acids: CASSNPQPGTGELFF.

The gene calls are TRBV6-1 and TRBJ1-5, with D possibly TRBD1 on 6 matching bases. This CDR3 is built from 15 residues. CDR1 is MNHNS, CDR2 SASEGT, per germline. Trimming shortened V by 1 base and J by 2 bases, and 9 bases separated the two germline ends. The CDR3 here is CASSEGDTRNQPQHF. The DNA for the CDR3 is TGTGCCAGCAGTGAAGGGGACACCCGCAATCAGCCCCAGCATTTT.

V and J are TRBV29-1 and TRBJ1-3; 7 bases agree with TRBD1. Germline V lookup: CDR1 SQVTM, CDR2 ANQGSEA. This CDR3 is built from 13 residues. The DNA of the CDR3 is TGCGGGTCCTCAGGACAGGCTGGAAACACCATATATTTT. Its protein product is CGSSGQAGNTIYF.

The chain joins TRBV5-6 to TRBJ1-1, with unresolved D. The CDR3 is 13 residues long. Trimming left V 0 bases short and J 0 bases short, with 3 bases between. Germline V gives CDR1 SGHDT, CDR2 YYEEEE. This chain's CDR3 is CASSLDLNTEAFF. The CDR3 region has the DNA TGTGCCAGCAGCTTGGACCTGAACACTGAAGCTTTCTTT.

The chain carries TRBV27 and TRBJ2-5; either TRBD1 or TRBD2 may supply D (5 bases each). This CDR3 has 16 amino acids. The V end lost 5 bases, the J end lost 5 bases, and 21 bases lay between the germline ends. CDR1 MNHEY and CDR2 SMNVEV come from the germline V gene (reference sequence). CDR3 nucleotide sequence: TGTGCCAGCAGTCTGCAGAGGGGTTCCCTGGGGGAGACCCAGTACTTC. Its translation: CASSLQRGSLGETQYF.

J is TRBJ1-4 and V is TRBV11-2; maybe TRBD1 (6 bases). Deletions cut 5 bases from V and 7 bases from J, with 14 bases between. Germline loops: CDR1 SGHAT, CDR2 FQNNGV. The CDR3 has 14 residues. The CDR3 region has the DNA TGTGCCAGCAGCACGGACAGCTCCGGTGAAAAACTGTTTTTT. Translation gives CASSTDSSGEKLFF.

This chain links TRBV10-3 with TRBJ2-7; D may be TRBD2 (5 bases). Germline lookup yields CDR1 ENHRY and CDR2 SYGVKD. V gave up 3 bases and J gave up 6 bases, with 15 bases separating them. This CDR3 has 14 residues. CDR3: CAISDRAGLGEQYF. CDR3 nucleotide sequence: TGTGCCATCAGTGACCGTGCAGGACTGGGCGAGCAGTACTTC.

J is TRBJ2-1 and V is TRBV7-9, with D possibly being TRBD1 (6 bases). V lost 4 bases and J 5 bases, leaving 9 bases between the germline ends. The germline CDR1 and CDR2 sequences are SEHNR and FQNEAQ (reference sequence). This CDR3 is 13 amino acids long. The CDR3 DNA follows: TGTGCCAGCAGCTCCCGACAGGACAATGAGCAGTTCTTC. Protein sequence: CASSSRQDNEQFF.

This chain joins TRBV18 and TRBJ1-2, with 12 bases lining up with TRBD1. Germline lookup yields CDR1 KGHSH and CDR2 LQKENI. Losses at the gene ends were 6 bases for V and 14 bases for J; bases not matched to a gene: 13. This CDR3 has 14 amino acids. The CDR3 loop is CASSPPGQGASGTF. The CDR3 region has the DNA TGTGCCAGCTCGCCGCCGGGACAGGGGGCATCGGGAACCTTC.

This chain joins TRBV5-4 and TRBJ2-7, with D perhaps matching TRBD1 (5 bases). Germline V gene data show CDR1 as SGHNT and CDR2 as YYREEE (reference sequence). This CDR3 is 13 amino acids long. Trimming removed 4 bases at V and 3 bases at J, with 11 bases between. The CDR3 protein is CASSRTSNYEQYF. Here the CDR3 DNA reads TGTGCCAGCAGCCGGACAAGTAACTACGAGCAGTACTTC. Supplemented by reference TRBV5-4 and TRBJ2-7, the full variable domain reads ETGVTQSPTHLIKTRGQQVTLRCSSQSGHNTVSWYQQALGQGPQFIFQYYREEENGRGNFPPRFSGLQFPNYSSELNVNALELDDSALYLCASSRTSNYEQYFGPGTRLTVT.

This chain connects TRBV28 to TRBJ1-1; D is ambiguous. Germline-derived CDR1 and CDR2 are MDHEN and SYDVKM. The CDR3 sequence is 18 residues long. Trimming pared 5 bases from V and 4 bases from J, leaving 26 bases between. The CDR3, as DNA: TGTGCCAGCAGTCACGACCGGAGGATCCTAGGTTCCCTCACTGAAGCTTTCTTT. This gives the protein CASSHDRRILGSLTEAFF.

Here the CDR3 DNA reads TGTGCCAGCAGTTTAAGGACTCTCAAAGGCGGGGAGCTGTTTTTT. It yields the protein CASSLRTLKGGELFF. The chain uses TRBV6-6 and TRBJ2-2, with a possible D match to TRBD2 (5 bases). V was cut by 4 bases and J by 7 bases, with 16 bases left in between. The CDR3 consists of 15 residues. The germline gives CDR1 MNHNY, CDR2 SVGAGI (reference sequence).

The sample holds one count of this clone. This chain links TRBV5-4 with TRBJ2-5, with 12 bases fitting TRBD2. Germline CDR1 SGHNT, CDR2 YYREEE (reference sequence). J lost 5 bases, V lost 4 bases, and 6 bases had no gene match. The CDR3 sequence is 15 residues long. This chain's CDR3 is CASSLTSGRGETQYF. The CDR3, as DNA: TGTGCCAGCAGCCTGACTAGCGGGAGAGGGGAGACCCAGTACTTC.

The rearrangement joins TRBV6-5 to TRBJ2-1, with 8 bases that match TRBD2. This CDR3 contains 16 residues. CDR1 is MNHEY and CDR2 is SVGAGI in the germline V gene. After removal of 2 bases from V and 3 bases from J, the junction contained 6 bases not matched to a gene. As DNA, the CDR3 is TGTGCCAGCAGTTACGGTCGGGGGGGGATCTACAATGAGCAGTTCTTC. As protein: CASSYGRGGIYNEQFF.

The chain is built from TRBV5-1 and TRBJ1-1; TRBD1 matches at 7 bases. V trimming: 4 bases; J trimming: 5 bases; junction bases outside the gene matches: 5. Germline CDR1 is SGHRS and CDR2 is YFSETQ. The CDR3 covers 13 residues. In DNA, the CDR3 is TGCGCCAGCAGCCCGGGGGGACAGACTGAAGCTTTCTTT. Its translation is CASSPGGQTEAFF.

The genes are TRBV28 and TRBJ1-2; D unresolved. The germline gives CDR1 MDHEN, CDR2 SYDVKM. V was pared by 6 bases and J by 3 bases, with 14 bases between. The CDR3 is 14 amino acids. The CDR3 protein is CASRTKTVDYGYTF. In DNA, the CDR3 is TGTGCCAGCAGGACGAAAACAGTTGACTATGGCTACACCTTC.

This clone is a singleton in its sample. The rearrangement joins TRBV10-3 to TRBJ2-7; 11 bases agree with TRBD1. The trim removed 9 bases at V and 4 bases at J, leaving 5 bases unmatched. This CDR3 comprises 13 residues. Germline-derived CDR1 and CDR2 are ENHRY and SYGVKD. The CDR3 DNA reads TGTGCCATTAGGGGGGACAGGGGGTACGAGCAGTACTTC. Residues: CAIRGDRGYEQYF.

The rearrangement links TRBV4-1 to TRBJ2-1; either TRBD1 or TRBD2 may supply D (5 bases each). V lost 4 bases to trimming and J lost 2 bases, with 12 bases between them. The germline V gene has CDR1 MGHRA and CDR2 YSYEKL. The CDR3 consists of 15 residues. The CDR3 region has the DNA TGCGCCAGCAGCCCCCGGGACGGTCCCTACAATGAGCAGTTCTTC. It codes for CASSPRDGPYNEQFF.

The CDR3 region is CATSLTPQPHRYEQYF. The CDR3 DNA reads as TGTGCCACCAGCCTGACCCCCCAACCCCACCGCTACGAGCAGTACTTC. This chain joins TRBV15 and TRBJ2-7; D unclear. The CDR3 spans 16 residues. Deletions cut 5 bases from V and 3 bases from J, with 20 bases between. Germline CDR1 reads LNHNV; CDR2 reads YYDKDF (reference sequence).